This T cell receptor beta chain is from a study of CXCR3-negative and CXCR3-positive naive CD8 T cells. General observations from the study: No difference in surface CD5 was seen between naive subsets, and TCR strength was inferred from TRB CDR3 properties. Partial loss of CXCR3 expression followed cryopreservation; most assays used fresh PBMCs. Memory CD8+ cells had much lower diversity, and both naive subsets had comparably high diversity. Hydrophobicity was higher for TRB CDR3s found in CXCR3-positive naive cells than in CXCR3-negative naive cells.

The CDR3 has 14 residues. Germline V CDR1 and CDR2: MNHEY, SMNVEV (reference sequence). Via 5' RACE with UMI labels, TRB cDNA libraries were prepared. After re-calling the 5' RACE reads, TCRdb lists one entry per CDR3 protein, DNA absent. The sample table sets out more than 70,000 distinct CDR3 sequences. Naive CD8+ T cells carried a CD45RO-CCR7+CD27+CD95- phenotype. With regard to this clonotype: Its antigen is unknown.

The rearrangement uses TRBV27 and TRBJ2-4; the TCRdb call, TRBD1, lacks DNA for checking. Sequencing was done on a sample of naive CXCR3+ CD8+ T cells from blood. Documented subset: CD45RO-CCR7+CD27+CD95- naive CD8+ T cells expressing CXCR3 (TNR3+). The TCR sequence derives from a human donor in good health. Some clones in this sample may be carry-over from other donors' samples. The CDR3 reads CASTSQGYGDIRYF.